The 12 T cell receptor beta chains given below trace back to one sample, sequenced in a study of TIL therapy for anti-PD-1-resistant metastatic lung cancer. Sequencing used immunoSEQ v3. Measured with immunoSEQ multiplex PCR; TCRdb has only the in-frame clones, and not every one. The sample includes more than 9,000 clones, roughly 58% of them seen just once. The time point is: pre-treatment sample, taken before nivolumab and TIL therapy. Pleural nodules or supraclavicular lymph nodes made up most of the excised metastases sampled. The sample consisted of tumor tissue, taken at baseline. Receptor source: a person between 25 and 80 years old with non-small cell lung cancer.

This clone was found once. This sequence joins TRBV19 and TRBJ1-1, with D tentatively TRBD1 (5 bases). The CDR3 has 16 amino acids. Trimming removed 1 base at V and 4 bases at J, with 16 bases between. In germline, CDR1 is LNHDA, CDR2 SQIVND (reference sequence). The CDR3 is CASSIAGRGGCTEAFF. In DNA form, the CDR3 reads TGTGCCAGTAGTATAGCCGGCCGGGGGGGATGCACTGAAGCTTTCTTT.

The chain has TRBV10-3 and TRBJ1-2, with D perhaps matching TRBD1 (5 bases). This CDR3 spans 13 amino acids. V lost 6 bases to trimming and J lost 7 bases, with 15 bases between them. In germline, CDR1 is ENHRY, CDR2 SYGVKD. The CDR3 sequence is CAISDRGDSGYTF. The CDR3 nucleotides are TGTGCCATCAGCGACAGAGGGGACTCTGGCTACACCTTC.

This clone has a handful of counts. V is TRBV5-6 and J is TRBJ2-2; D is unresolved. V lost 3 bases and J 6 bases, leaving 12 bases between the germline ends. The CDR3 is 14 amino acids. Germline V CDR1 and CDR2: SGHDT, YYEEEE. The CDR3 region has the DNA TGTGCCAGCAGCTGGGCCCTACCCCCCGGGGAGCTGTTTTTT. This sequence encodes CASSWALPPGELFF.

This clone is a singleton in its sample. The CDR3 loop is CASSLGSQGGYEQYF. Written as DNA, the CDR3 is TGTGCCAGCAGCCTAGGGTCACAGGGGGGCTACGAGCAGTACTTC. This chain links TRBV6-6 with TRBJ2-7; TRBD1 aligns across 8 bases. Looked up from germline, CDR1 is MNHNY and CDR2 is SVGAGI (reference sequence). CDR3 length: 15 amino acids. The ends lost 6 bases at V and 3 bases at J; junction bases unmatched: 10.

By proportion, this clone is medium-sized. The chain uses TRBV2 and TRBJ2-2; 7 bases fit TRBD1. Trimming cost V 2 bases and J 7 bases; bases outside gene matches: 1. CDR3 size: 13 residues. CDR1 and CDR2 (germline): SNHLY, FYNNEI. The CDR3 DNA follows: TGTGCCAGCAGTGAACAGGGGGACGGGGAGCTGTTTTTT. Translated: CASSEQGDGELFF. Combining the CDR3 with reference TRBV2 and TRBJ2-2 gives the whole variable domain EPEVTQTPSHQVTQMGQEVILRCVPISNHLYFYWYRQILGQKVEFLVSFYNNEISEKSEIFDDQFSVERPDGSNFTLKIRSTKLEDSAMYFCASSEQGDGELFFGEGSRLTVL.

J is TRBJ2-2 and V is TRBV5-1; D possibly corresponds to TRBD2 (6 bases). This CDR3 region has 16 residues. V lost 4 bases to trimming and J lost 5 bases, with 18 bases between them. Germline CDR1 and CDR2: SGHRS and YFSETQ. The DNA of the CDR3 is TGCGCCAGCAGCCTCCCCCGGGACTCTTTAACCGGGGAGCTGTTTTTT. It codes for CASSLPRDSLTGELFF.

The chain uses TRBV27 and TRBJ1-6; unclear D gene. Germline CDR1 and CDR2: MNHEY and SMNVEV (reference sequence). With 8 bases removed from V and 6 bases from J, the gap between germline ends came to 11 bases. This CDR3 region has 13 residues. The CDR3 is CASADRVNSPLHF. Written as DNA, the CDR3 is TGTGCCAGCGCAGACCGGGTTAATTCACCCCTCCACTTT.

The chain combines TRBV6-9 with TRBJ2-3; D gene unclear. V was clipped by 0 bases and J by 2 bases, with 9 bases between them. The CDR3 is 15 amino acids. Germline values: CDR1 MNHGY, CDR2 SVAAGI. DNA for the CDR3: TGTGCCAGCAGTTATTCACCAGCATCCACAGATACGCAGTATTTT. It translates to CASSYSPASTDTQYF.

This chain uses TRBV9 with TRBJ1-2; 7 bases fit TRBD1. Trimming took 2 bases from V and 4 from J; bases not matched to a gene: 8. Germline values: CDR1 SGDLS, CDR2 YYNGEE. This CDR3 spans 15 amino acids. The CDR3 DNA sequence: TGTGCCAGCAGCGTTGGGATACAGGGGACCTATGGCTACACCTTC. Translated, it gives CASSVGIQGTYGYTF.

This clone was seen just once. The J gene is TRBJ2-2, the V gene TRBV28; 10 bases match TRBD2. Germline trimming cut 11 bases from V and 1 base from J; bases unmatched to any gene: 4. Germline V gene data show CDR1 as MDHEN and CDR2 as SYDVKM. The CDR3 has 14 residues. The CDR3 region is CASLAGGNTGELFF. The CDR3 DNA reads TGTGCCTCCTTAGCGGGAGGGAACACCGGGGAGCTGTTTTTT.

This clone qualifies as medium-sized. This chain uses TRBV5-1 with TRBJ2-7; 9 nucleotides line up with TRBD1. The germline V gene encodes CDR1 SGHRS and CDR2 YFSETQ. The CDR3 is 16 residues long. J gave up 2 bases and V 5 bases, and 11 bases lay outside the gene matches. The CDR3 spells CASRDTGGAETYEQYF. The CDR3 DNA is TGCGCCAGCAGGGACACAGGGGGCGCGGAAACCTACGAGCAGTACTTC.

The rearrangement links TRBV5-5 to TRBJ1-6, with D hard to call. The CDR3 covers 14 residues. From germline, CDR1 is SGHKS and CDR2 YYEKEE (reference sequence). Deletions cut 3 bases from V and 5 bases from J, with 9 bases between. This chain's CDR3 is CASSSGRNNSPLHF. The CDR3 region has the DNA TGTGCCAGCAGCTCCGGCAGAAATAATTCACCCCTCCACTTT.